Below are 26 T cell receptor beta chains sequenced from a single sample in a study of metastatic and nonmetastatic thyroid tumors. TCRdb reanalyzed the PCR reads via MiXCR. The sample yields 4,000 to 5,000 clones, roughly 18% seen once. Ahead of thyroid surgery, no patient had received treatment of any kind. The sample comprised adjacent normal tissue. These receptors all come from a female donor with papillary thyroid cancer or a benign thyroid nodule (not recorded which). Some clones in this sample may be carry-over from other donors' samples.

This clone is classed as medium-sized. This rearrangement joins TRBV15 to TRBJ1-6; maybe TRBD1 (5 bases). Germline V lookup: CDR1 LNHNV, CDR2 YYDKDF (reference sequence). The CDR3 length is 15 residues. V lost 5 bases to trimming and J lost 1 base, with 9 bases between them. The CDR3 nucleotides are TGTGCCACCAGCCGCGGGGGGTCCTATAATTCACCCCTCCACTTT. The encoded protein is CATSRGGSYNSPLHF.

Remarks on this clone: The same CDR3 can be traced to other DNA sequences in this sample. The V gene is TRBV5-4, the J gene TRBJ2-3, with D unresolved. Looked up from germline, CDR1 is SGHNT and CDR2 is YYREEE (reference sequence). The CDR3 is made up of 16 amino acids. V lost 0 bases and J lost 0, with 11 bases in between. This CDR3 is CASSLGLSGSTDTQYF. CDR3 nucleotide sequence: TGTGCCAGCAGCTTGGGATTGAGTGGTAGCACAGATACGCAGTATTTT. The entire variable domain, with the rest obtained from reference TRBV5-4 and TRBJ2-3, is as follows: ETGVTQSPTHLIKTRGQQVTLRCSSQSGHNTVSWYQQALGQGPQFIFQYYREEENGRGNFPPRFSGLQFPNYSSELNVNALELDDSALYLCASSLGLSGSTDTQYFGPGTRLTVL.

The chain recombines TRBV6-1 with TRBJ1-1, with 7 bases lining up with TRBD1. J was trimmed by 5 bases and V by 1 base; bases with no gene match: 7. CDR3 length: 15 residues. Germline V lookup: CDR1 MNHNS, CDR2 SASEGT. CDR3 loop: CASSEGQGGRTEAFF. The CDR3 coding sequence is TGTGCCAGCAGTGAAGGTCAGGGGGGGAGGACTGAAGCTTTCTTT.

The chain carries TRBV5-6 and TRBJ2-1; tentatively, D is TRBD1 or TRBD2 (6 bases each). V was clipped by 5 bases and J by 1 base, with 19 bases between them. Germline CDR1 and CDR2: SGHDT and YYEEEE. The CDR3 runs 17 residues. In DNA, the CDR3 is TGTGCCAGCAGTCCGCCGGGGGCGTATAGGTCCTACAATGAGCAGTTCTTC. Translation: CASSPPGAYRSYNEQFF.

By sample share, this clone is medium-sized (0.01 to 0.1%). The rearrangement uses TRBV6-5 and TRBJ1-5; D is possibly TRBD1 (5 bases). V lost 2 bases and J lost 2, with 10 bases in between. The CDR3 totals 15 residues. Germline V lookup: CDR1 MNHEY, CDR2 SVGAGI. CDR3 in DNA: TGTGCCAGCAGTTACGGGGGATCGGGCAATCAGCCCCAGCATTTT. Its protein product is CASSYGGSGNQPQHF.

The DNA for the CDR3 is TGTGTCAGAAGTTTAAGCGGCAGGAACAACAATGAGCAGTTCTTC. Amino acids: CVRSLSGRNNNEQFF. V and J are TRBV12-3 or TRBV12-4 and TRBJ2-1, with D perhaps matching TRBD2 (5 bases). The CDR3 runs to 15 residues.

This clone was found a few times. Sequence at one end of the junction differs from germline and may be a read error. CDR3 coding DNA: TGTGTCAGCAGTGAGCTTCCGACATACACCTACGAGCAGTATTTC. Its protein is CVSSELPTYTYEQYF. The chain combines TRBV6-1 with TRBJ2-7; D gene ambiguous. Per the germline V gene, CDR1 is MNHNS and CDR2 is SASEGT. This CDR3 contains 15 residues.

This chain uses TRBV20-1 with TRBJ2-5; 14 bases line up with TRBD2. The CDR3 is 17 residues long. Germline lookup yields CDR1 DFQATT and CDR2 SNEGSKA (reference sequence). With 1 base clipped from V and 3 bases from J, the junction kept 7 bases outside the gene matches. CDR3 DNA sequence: TGCAGTGCTAGAGTTGGGACTAGCGGGAGAACTGAAGAGACCCAGTACTTC. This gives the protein CSARVGTSGRTEETQYF.

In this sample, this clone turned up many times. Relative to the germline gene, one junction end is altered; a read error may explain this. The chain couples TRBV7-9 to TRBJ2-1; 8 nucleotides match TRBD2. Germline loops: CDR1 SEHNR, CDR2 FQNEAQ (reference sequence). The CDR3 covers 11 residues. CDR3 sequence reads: CASSQGLEQLF. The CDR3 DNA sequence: TGTGCCAGCAGCCAGGGACTAGAGCAGCTCTTC.

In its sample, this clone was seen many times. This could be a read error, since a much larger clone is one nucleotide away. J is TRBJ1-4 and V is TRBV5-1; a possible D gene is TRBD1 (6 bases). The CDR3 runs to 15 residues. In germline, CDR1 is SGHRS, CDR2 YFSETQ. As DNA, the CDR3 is TGCGCCAGCAGCTTGGAAGGGGGAGGCTATGAAAAACCGTTTTTT. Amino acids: CASSLEGGGYEKPFF.

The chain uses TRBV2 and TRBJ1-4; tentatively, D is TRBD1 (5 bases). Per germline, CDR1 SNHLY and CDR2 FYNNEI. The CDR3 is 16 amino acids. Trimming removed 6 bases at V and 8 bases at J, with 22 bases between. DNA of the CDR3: TGTGCCAGCAGAGAAAAAGGGACTCGAGTGGGGGAAAAACTGTTTTTT. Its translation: CASREKGTRVGEKLFF.

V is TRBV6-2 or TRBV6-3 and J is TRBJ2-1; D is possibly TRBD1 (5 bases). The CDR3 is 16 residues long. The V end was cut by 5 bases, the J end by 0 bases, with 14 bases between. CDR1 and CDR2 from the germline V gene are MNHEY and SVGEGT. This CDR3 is CASSPQGWSSYNEQFF. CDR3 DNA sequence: TGTGCCAGCAGTCCGCAGGGATGGAGCTCCTACAATGAGCAGTTCTTC.

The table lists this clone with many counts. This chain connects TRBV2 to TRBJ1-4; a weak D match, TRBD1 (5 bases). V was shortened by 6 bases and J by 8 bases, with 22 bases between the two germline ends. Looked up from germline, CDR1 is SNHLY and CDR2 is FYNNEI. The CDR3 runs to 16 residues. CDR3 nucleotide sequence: TGTGCCAGCAGCGCAAAAGGGACTCGAGTGGGGGAAAAACTGTTTTTT. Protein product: CASSAKGTRVGEKLFF.

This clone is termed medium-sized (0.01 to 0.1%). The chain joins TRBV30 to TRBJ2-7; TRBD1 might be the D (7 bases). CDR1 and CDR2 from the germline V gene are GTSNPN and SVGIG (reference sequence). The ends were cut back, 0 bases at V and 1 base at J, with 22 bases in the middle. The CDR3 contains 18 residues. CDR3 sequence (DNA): TGTGCCTGGAGTGTACGGGGGACAGTCAAAAGGGGGTCCTACGAGCAGTACTTC. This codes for CAWSVRGTVKRGSYEQYF.

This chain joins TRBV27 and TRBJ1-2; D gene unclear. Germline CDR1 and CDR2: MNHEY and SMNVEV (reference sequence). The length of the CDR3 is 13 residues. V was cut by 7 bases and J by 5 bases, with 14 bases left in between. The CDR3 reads CASKSHGHYGYTF. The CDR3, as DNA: TGTGCCAGCAAATCACACGGGCATTATGGCTACACCTTC.

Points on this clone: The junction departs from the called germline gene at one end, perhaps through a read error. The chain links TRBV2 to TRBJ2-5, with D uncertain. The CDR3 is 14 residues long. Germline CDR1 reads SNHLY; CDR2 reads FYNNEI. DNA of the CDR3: TGCGCCAGCAAGGAGTCCATCGCCGGGGAGACCCAGTACTTC. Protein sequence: CASKESIAGETQYF.

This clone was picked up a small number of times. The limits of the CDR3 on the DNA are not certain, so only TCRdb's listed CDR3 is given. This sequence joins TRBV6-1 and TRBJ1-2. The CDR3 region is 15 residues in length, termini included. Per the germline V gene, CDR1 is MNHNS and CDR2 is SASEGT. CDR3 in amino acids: CASSEFGSGRYGYTF.

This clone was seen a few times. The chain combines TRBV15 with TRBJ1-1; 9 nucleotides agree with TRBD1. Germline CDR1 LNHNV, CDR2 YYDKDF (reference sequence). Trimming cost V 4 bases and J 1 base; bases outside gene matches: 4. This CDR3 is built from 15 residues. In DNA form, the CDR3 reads TGTGCCACCAGCATCACAGGGGGCTCGAACACTGAAGCTTTCTTT. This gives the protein CATSITGGSNTEAFF.

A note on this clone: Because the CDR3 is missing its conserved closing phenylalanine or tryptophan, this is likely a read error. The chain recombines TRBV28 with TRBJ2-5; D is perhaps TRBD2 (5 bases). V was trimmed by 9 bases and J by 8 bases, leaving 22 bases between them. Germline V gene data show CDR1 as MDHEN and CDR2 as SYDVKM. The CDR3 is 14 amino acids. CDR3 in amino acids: CARTPSRGYFTQYL. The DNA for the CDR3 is TGTGCCAGAACCCCAAGCCGGGGTTACTTCACCCAGTACCTC.

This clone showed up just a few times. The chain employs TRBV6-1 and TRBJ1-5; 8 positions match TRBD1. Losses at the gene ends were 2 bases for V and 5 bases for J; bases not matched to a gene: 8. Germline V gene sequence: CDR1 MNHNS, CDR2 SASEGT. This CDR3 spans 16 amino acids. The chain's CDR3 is CASSEIPGQAYQPQHF. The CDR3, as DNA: TGTGCCAGCAGTGAAATCCCGGGACAGGCCTATCAGCCCCAGCATTTT.

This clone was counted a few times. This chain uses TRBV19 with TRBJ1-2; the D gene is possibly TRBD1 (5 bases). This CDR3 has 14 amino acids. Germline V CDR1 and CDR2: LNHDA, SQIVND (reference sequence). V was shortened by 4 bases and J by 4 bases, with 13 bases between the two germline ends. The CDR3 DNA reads TGTGCCAGTAGTAAAGAGGGGCCGGTCTATGGCTACACCTTC. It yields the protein CASSKEGPVYGYTF.

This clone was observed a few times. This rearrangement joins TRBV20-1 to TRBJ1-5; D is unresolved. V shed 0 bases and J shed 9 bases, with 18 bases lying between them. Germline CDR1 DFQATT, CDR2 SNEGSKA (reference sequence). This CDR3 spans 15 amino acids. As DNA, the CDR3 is TGCAGTGCTAGAGATCAGCACGGGAACCTACGGCCCCAGCATTTT. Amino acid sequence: CSARDQHGNLRPQHF.

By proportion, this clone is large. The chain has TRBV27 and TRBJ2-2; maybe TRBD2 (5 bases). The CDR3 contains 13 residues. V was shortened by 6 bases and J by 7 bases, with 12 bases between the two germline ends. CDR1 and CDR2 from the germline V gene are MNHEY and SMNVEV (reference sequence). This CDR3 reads CASSYRGLGELFF. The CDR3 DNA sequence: TGTGCCAGCAGCTACCGAGGACTCGGGGAGCTGTTTTTT.

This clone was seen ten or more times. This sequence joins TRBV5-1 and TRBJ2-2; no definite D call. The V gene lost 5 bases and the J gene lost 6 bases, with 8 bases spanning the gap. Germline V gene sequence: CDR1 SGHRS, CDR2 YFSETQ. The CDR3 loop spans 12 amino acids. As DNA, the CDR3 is TGCGCCAGCAGAAAGTCGGCCGGGGAGCTGTTTTTT. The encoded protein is CASRKSAGELFF.

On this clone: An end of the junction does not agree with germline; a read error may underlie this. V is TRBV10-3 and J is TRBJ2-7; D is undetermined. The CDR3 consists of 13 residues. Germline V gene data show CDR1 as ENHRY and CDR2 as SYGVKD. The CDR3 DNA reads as TGCGCCATCAGTTGGTCAGCCTCCTCCGAGCAGTACTTC. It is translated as CAISWSASSEQYF.

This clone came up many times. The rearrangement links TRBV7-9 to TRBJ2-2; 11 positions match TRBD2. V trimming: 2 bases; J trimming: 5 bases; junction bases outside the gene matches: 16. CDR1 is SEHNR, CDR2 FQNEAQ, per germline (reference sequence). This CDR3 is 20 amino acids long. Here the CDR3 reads CASSLFGGTSGSYGTGELFF. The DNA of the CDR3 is TGTGCCAGCAGCTTATTTGGTGGGACTAGCGGTTCTTACGGGACCGGGGAGCTGTTTTTT.